The 3 T cell receptor beta chains below come from one sample, sequenced in a study of monozygotic twins with inflammatory bowel disease. Reanalyzing the 5' RACE reads, TCRdb keeps one entry per CDR3 protein, without DNA. The sample is made up of roughly 200,000 distinct CDR3 sequences, and the top ten hold 6% to 9% of it. Material for sequencing was blood. These receptors originate from a human donor with ulcerative colitis or Crohn's disease, or a healthy co-twin of an affected twin (not recorded which).

This rearrangement joins TRBV7-3 to TRBJ2-2; lacking DNA, the TRBD1 call made by TCRdb goes unchecked. This CDR3 region has 13 residues. Germline V gene lookup returns CDR1 SGHTA and CDR2 FQGTGA. The CDR3 reads CASSQGPAGELFF.

This chain joins TRBV20-1 and TRBJ1-1. Per the germline V gene, CDR1 is DFQATT and CDR2 is SNEGSKA (reference sequence). The CDR3 sequence is 15 residues long. Here the CDR3 reads CSARDGSRGSTEAFF.

This chain connects TRBV3-1 to TRBJ2-5. The CDR3 contains 14 residues. The germline V gene encodes CDR1 LGHDT and CDR2 YNNKEL (reference sequence). The CDR3 protein is CASSGRQAWETQYF.